This T cell receptor beta chain came from a study of cytomegalovirus exposure and HLA in healthy donors. The primer mix had 60 Vbeta and 13 Jbeta primers. The method was immunoSEQ multiplex PCR; TCRdb's version includes in-frame clones alone and lacks a portion of them. The sample yields 110,000 or so clones, around 77% seen once. To note about this clone: Its antigen is undetermined.

Points from the study as a whole: Links to common viral pathogens appeared, in a later analysis, for several of the most significant clusters. It is likely that the observed cluster of highly shared sequence variants was a sequencing artifact.

With 1 base removed from V and 3 bases from J, the gap between germline ends came to 13 bases. Germline assignment: CDR1 SGHNT and CDR2 YYREEE (reference sequence). The CDR3 runs 15 residues. This chain uses TRBV5-4 with TRBJ2-5, with D perhaps TRBD1 (5 bases). The sequence derives from a woman aged 25-40 years in good health and CMV-seropositive. Source material: PBMCs. CDR3 sequence (DNA): TGTGCCAGCAGCTTGCAACGAAGCAGGGAAGAGACCCAGTACTTC. Protein product: CASSLQRSREETQYF.